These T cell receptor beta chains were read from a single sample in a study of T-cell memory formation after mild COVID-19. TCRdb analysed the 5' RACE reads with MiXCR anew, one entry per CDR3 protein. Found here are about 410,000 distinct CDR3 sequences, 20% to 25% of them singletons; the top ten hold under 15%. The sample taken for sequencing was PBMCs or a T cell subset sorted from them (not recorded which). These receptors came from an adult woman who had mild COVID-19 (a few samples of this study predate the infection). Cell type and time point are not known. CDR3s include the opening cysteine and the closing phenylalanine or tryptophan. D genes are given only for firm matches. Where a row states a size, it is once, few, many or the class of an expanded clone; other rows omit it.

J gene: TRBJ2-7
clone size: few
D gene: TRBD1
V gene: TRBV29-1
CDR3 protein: CSAGQNSYEQYF
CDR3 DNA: TGCAGCGCGGGACAGAACTCCTACGAGCAGTACTTC

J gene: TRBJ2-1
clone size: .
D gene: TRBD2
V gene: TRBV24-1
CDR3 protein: CATSDQLAGVFNEQFF
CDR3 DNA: TGTGCCACCAGTGACCAACTAGCGGGAGTTTTCAATGAGCAGTTCTTC

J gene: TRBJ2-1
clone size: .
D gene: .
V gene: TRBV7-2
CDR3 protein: CAKSGGHYNEQFF
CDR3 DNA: TGTGCCAAGTCGGGTGGTCACTACAATGAGCAGTTCTTC

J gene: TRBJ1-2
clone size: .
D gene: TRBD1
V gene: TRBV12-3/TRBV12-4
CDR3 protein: CASSFYPGQPYGYTF
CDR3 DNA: TGTGCCAGCAGTTTCTACCCGGGACAGCCCTATGGCTACACCTTC

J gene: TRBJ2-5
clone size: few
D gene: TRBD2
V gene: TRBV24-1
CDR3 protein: CATSDVAGAQETQYF
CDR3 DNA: TGTGCCACCAGTGACGTAGCGGGAGCGCAAGAGACCCAGTACTTC

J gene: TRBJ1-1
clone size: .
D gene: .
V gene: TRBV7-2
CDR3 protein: CASSLAGGDYGTEAFF
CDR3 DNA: TGTGCCAGCAGCTTAGCCGGCGGGGACTATGGCACTGAAGCTTTCTTT

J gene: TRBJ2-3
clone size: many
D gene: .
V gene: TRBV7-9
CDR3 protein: CASSPPRDRPFFTDTQYF
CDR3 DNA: TGTGCCAGCAGCCCACCGCGCGACAGACCCTTCTTCACAGATACGCAGTATTTT

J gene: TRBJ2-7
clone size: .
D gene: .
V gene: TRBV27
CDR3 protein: CASSLSRAHEQYF
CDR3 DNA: TGTGCCAGCAGTTTATCCAGGGCCCACGAGCAGTACTTC

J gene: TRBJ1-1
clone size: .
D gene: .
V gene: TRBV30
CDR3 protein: CAWSLGRYSTEAFF
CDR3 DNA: TGTGCCTGGAGTTTAGGACGGTACAGCACTGAAGCTTTCTTT

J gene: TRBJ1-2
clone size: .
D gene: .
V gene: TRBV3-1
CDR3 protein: CASSQDGLSYGYTF
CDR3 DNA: TGTGCCAGCAGCCAAGATGGACTCTCCTATGGCTACACCTTC

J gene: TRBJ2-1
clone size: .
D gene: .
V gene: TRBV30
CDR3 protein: CAWRVRGTTPEQFF
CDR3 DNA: TGTGCCTGGAGGGTTCGGGGTACGACACCTGAGCAGTTCTTC

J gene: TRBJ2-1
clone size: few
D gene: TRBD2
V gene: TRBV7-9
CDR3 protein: CASSREGLAGGSSYNEQFF
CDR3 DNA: TGTGCCAGCAGCCGAGAAGGACTAGCGGGAGGGAGCTCCTACAATGAGCAGTTCTTC

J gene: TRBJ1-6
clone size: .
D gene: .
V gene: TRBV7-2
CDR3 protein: CASSYRTASNSPLHF
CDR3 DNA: TGTGCCAGCAGCTATCGGACAGCCTCGAATTCACCCCTCCACTTT

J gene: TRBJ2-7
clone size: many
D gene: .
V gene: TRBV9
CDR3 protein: CASSVGTTTYEQYF
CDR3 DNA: TGTGCCAGCAGCGTGGGGACGACCACCTACGAGCAGTACTTC

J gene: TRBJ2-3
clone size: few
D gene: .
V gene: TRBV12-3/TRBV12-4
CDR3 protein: CASSPTSYDGGADTQYF
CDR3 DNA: TGTGCCAGCAGCCCTACAAGTTACGACGGCGGCGCAGATACGCAGTATTTT

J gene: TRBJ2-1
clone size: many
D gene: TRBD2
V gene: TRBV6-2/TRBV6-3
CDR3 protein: CASSYFSGITSGRNKSSYNEQFF
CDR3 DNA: TGTGCCAGCAGTTACTTTTCCGGTATTACTAGCGGGAGAAACAAGTCCTCCTACAATGAGCAGTTCTTC

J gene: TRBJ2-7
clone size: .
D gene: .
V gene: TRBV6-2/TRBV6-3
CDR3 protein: CASSYSTGPSYEQYF
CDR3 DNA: TGTGCCAGCAGTTACTCTACTGGACCTTCCTACGAGCAGTACTTC

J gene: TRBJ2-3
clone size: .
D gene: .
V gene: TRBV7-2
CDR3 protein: CASSLWADSTDTQYF
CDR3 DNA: TGTGCCAGCAGCTTATGGGCGGATAGCACAGATACGCAGTATTTT

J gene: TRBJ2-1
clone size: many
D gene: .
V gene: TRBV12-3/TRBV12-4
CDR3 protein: CASSWSLATGSYNEQFF
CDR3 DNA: TGTGCCAGCAGTTGGTCCCTAGCGACAGGTTCCTACAATGAGCAGTTCTTC

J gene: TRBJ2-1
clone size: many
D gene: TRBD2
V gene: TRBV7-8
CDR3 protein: CASSLGLADSYNEQFF
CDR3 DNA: TGTGCCAGCAGCTTAGGGCTAGCGGACTCCTACAATGAGCAGTTCTTC

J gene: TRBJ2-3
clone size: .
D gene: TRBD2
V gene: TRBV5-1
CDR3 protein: CASSLEGLAGLDTQYF
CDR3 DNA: TGCGCCAGCAGCTTGGAAGGACTAGCGGGGCTAGATACGCAGTATTTT

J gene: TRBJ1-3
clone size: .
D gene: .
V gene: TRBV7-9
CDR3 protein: CASSYYSGNTIYF
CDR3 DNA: TGTGCCAGCAGCTATTATTCTGGAAACACCATATATTTT

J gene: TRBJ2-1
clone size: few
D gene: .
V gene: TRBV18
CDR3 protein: CASSLDPLVGNEQFF
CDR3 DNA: TGTGCCAGCTCACTGGACCCTCTGGTCGGTAATGAGCAGTTCTTC

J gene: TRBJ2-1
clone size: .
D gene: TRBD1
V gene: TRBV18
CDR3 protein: CASSPPQTGGYNEQFF
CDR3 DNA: TGTGCCAGCTCACCCCCCCAGACAGGGGGGTACAATGAGCAGTTCTTC

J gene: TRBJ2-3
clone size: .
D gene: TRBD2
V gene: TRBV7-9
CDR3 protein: CASSPRLAGLSDTQYF
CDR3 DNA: TGTGCCAGCAGCCCCCGACTAGCGGGTCTCTCAGATACGCAGTATTTT

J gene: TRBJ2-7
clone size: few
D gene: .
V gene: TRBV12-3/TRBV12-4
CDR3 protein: CASSWDVNEQYF
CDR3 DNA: TGTGCCAGCAGTTGGGATGTGAACGAGCAGTACTTC

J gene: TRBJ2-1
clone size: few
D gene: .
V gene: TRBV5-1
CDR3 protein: CASSLGLDVYNEQFF
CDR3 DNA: TGCGCCAGCAGCTTGGGGCTAGATGTCTACAATGAGCAGTTCTTC

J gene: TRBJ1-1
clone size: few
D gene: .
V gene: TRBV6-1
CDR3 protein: CASSVTGNTEAFF
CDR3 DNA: TGTGCCAGCAGCGTAACAGGGAACACTGAAGCTTTCTTT

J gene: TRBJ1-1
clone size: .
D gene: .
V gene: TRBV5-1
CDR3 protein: CASNHGPPPEAFF
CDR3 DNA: TGCGCCAGTAATCATGGGCCCCCCCCTGAAGCTTTCTTT

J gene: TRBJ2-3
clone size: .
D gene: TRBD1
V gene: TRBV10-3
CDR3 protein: CAISEASGGSTDTQYF
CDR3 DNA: TGTGCCATCAGTGAAGCGTCAGGGGGAAGCACAGATACGCAGTATTTT

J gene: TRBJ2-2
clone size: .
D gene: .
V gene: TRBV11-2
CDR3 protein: CASSLVTGLTGELFF
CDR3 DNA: TGTGCCAGCAGCTTAGTTACGGGCCTCACCGGGGAGCTGTTTTTT

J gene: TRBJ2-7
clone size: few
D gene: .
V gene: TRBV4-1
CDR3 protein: CASSQASKAPYEQYF
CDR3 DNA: TGCGCCAGCAGCCAAGCCTCCAAAGCCCCCTACGAGCAGTACTTC

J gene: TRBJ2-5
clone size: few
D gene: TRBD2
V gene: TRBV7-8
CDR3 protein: CASSILAGETQYF
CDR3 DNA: TGTGCCAGCAGCATACTAGCGGGAGAGACCCAGTACTTC

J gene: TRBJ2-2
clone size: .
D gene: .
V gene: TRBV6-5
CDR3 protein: CASSYQHRDPGELFF
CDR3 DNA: TGTGCCAGCAGTTACCAGCACAGGGACCCCGGGGAGCTGTTTTTT

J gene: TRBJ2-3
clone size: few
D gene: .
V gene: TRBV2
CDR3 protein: CASSPLSSVRTDTQYF
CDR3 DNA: TGTGCCAGCAGCCCGCTCTCTTCCGTGCGCACAGATACGCAGTATTTT

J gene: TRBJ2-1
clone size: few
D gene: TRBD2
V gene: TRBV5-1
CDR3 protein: CASSTPSGSTGDEQFF
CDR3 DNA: TGCGCCAGCAGCACCCCTAGCGGCAGTACGGGCGATGAGCAGTTCTTC

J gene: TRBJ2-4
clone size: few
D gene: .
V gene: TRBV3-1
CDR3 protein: CASSLAIQPRNIQYF
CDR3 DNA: TGTGCCAGCAGCCTTGCGATTCAACCCAGAAACATTCAGTACTTC

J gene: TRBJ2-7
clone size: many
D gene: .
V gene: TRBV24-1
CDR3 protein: CATSDWRSVYEQYF
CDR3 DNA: TGTGCCACCAGTGATTGGAGAAGCGTCTACGAGCAGTACTTC

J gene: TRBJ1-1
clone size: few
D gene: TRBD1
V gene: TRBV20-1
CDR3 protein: CSARRGPNTEAFF
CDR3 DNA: TGCAGTGCTAGAAGGGGGCCTAACACTGAAGCTTTCTTT

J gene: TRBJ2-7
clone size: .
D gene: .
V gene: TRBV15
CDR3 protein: CATSRAGESYEQYF
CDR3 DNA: TGTGCCACCAGCAGAGCGGGAGAGTCCTACGAGCAGTACTTC

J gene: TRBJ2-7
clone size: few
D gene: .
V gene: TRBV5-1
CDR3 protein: CASSLGQSNSYEQYF
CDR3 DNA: TGCGCCAGCAGCTTGGGCCAGTCAAACTCCTACGAGCAGTACTTC

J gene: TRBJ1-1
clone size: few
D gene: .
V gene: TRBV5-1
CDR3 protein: CATQYGPDSTEAFF
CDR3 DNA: TGCGCCACCCAATACGGCCCGGACAGCACTGAAGCTTTCTTT

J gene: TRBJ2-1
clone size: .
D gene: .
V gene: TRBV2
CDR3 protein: CASSEAGGVSEQFF
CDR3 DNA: TGTGCCAGCAGTGAAGCTGGTGGGGTTAGTGAGCAGTTCTTC

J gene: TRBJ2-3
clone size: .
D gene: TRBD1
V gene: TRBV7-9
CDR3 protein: CASSLPPGQGTQYF
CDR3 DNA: TGTGCCAGCAGCTTACCGCCGGGACAGGGGACGCAGTATTTT

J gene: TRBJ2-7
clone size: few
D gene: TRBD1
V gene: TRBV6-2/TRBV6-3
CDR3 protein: CASSTGQGLKDEQYF
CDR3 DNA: TGTGCCAGCAGCACGGGACAGGGATTAAAGGACGAGCAGTACTTC

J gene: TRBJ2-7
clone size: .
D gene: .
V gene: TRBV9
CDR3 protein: CASSVGGARSYEQYF
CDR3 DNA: TGTGCCAGCAGCGTAGGAGGGGCCCGTTCCTACGAGCAGTACTTC